This passage covers 24 T cell receptor beta chains from one sample sequenced in a study. MiXCR, applied by TCRdb to the RT-PCR reads, yields one record per CDR3 protein. The sample shows about 700,000 distinct CDR3 sequences, 12% to 15% of them seen only once. Sequencing was carried out using memory CD4+ T cells from blood. The receptors originated from a female donor in good health, serving as a healthy control.

This clonotype has a count of ten or more. The J gene is TRBJ1-1, the V gene TRBV12-3 or TRBV12-4; D remains unclear. With 3 bases removed from V and 2 bases from J, the gap between germline ends came to 4 bases. The CDR3 is made up of 12 amino acids. CDR3 DNA sequence: TGTGCCAGCAGTTTGGACAACACTGAAGCTTTCTTT. Translating gives CASSLDNTEAFF.

This clonotype came up a few times. The chain employs TRBV2 and TRBJ2-5; D is perhaps TRBD1 (6 bases). Per germline, CDR1 SNHLY and CDR2 FYNNEI. V was pared by 3 bases and J by 2 bases, with 13 bases between. The CDR3 extends over 15 amino acids. The CDR3 here is CASSDRGQLQETQYF. In DNA, the CDR3 is TGTGCCAGCAGTGATAGAGGACAGCTACAAGAGACCCAGTACTTC.

This clonotype was seen at least ten times. This rearrangement joins TRBV10-3 to TRBJ2-1, with TRBD1 matching 11 bases. The junction had 3 bases not matched to a gene; V was cut back by 3 bases and J by 2 bases. Germline CDR1 is ENHRY and CDR2 is SYGVKD. The CDR3 length is 16 residues. The CDR3 DNA reads TGTGCCATCAGTGACGGACAGGGGGCGACCTACAATGAGCAGTTCTTC. It specifies CAISDGQGATYNEQFF.

The chain recombines TRBV27 with TRBJ2-7, with a weak D call TRBD2 (6 bases). The CDR3 consists of 13 residues. CDR1 is MNHEY, CDR2 SMNVEV, per germline (reference sequence). V gave up 8 bases and J gave up 0 bases, with 11 bases separating them. The CDR3 coding sequence is TGTGCCAGCCTAGCGCCGAGCTCCTACGAGCAGTACTTC. It encodes CASLAPSSYEQYF.

The genes are TRBV2 and TRBJ2-1, with a tentative D call TRBD2 (6 bases). CDR3 length: 14 amino acids. V gave up 6 bases and J gave up 6 bases, with 15 bases separating them. Germline CDR1 and CDR2: SNHLY and FYNNEI. CDR3 bases: TGTGCCAGCAGGTATTCGGGACTGAGCAATGAGCAGTTCTTC. Its translation: CASRYSGLSNEQFF. Together with reference TRBV2 and TRBJ2-1, the CDR3 gives the full variable domain: EPEVTQTPSHQVTQMGQEVILRCVPISNHLYFYWYRQILGQKVEFLVSFYNNEISEKSEIFDDQFSVERPDGSNFTLKIRSTKLEDSAMYFCASRYSGLSNEQFFGPGTRLTVL.

The chain is built from TRBV27 and TRBJ1-1, with D uncertain. Germline CDR1 MNHEY, CDR2 SMNVEV (reference sequence). The CDR3 spans 14 residues. Trimming cost V 6 bases and J 4 bases, with 15 bases left between them. The CDR3 bases are TGTGCCAGCAGCCATGACCGCCGGGGCACTGAAGCTTTCTTT. This translates into CASSHDRRGTEAFF.

There are a few counts of this clonotype. The chain carries TRBV6-1 and TRBJ1-5; D is ambiguous. The CDR3 is 13 residues long. From germline, CDR1 is MNHNS and CDR2 SASEGT. V dropped 2 bases and J dropped 5 bases, with 7 bases sitting between them. The DNA for the CDR3 is TGTGCCAGCAGTGAACAGATGGATCAGCCCCAGCATTTT. Its translation: CASSEQMDQPQHF.

This rearrangement joins TRBV7-2 to TRBJ1-2, with a tentative D call TRBD1 (5 bases). CDR3 length: 14 residues. Trimming stripped 2 bases from V and 5 bases from J, with 12 bases between. Germline loops: CDR1 SGHTA, CDR2 FQGNSA. CDR3 loop: CASSLQDGHYGYTF. Written as DNA, the CDR3 is TGTGCCAGCAGCTTACAGGACGGACATTATGGCTACACCTTC.

The chain carries TRBV28 and TRBJ2-3; 10 bases fit TRBD2. Losses at the gene ends were 4 bases for V and 2 bases for J; bases not matched to a gene: 6. This CDR3 is 16 amino acids long. In germline, CDR1 is MDHEN, CDR2 SYDVKM. This CDR3 reads CASSSPGLALTDTQYF. In DNA, the CDR3 is TGTGCCAGCAGTTCCCCGGGACTAGCGCTCACAGATACGCAGTATTTT.

This clonotype was detected many times. The V gene is TRBV18, the J gene TRBJ2-1; 7 nucleotides match TRBD2. J gave up 5 bases and V 6 bases, and 7 bases lay outside the gene matches. Looked up from germline, CDR1 is KGHSH and CDR2 is LQKENI. This CDR3 has 14 amino acids. The CDR3 here is CASSLTSANNEQFF. In nucleotides, the CDR3 is TGTGCCAGCTCCCTCACTAGCGCAAACAATGAGCAGTTCTTC.

The rearrangement links TRBV9 to TRBJ2-7; TRBD2 aligns across 11 bases. V shed 3 bases and J 6 bases; nucleotides not matched to a gene: 8. Germline CDR1 SGDLS, CDR2 YYNGEE. CDR3 size: 15 residues. The CDR3 DNA reads TGTGCCAGCAGCGCTGATAGCGGGAGGGCCACCGAGCAGTACTTC. Translating gives CASSADSGRATEQYF.

The chain combines TRBV30 with TRBJ1-2; D not certain. Germline-derived CDR1 and CDR2 are GTSNPN and SVGIG (reference sequence). The CDR3 extends over 9 amino acids. With 7 bases removed from V and 7 bases from J, the gap between germline ends came to 7 bases. As DNA, the CDR3 is TGTGCCTTTTATCCTGGCTACACCTTC. This codes for CAFYPGYTF.

This clonotype was detected many times. CDR3 protein: CSARTPPGTGGPDTQYF. The CDR3 region has the DNA TGCAGTGCTAGAACACCCCCCGGGACAGGGGGTCCAGATACGCAGTATTTT. The gene calls are TRBV20-1 and TRBJ2-3; TRBD1 matches at 11 bases. With 2 bases clipped from V and 4 bases from J, the junction kept 11 bases outside the gene matches. Germline CDR1 DFQATT, CDR2 SNEGSKA (reference sequence). The CDR3 contains 17 residues.

This clonotype occurred a few times. This sequence joins TRBV29-1 and TRBJ2-5; the match to TRBD2 covers 7 bases. The CDR3 is 12 residues long. Losses at the gene ends were 6 bases for V and 4 bases for J; bases not matched to a gene: 5. Germline V gene sequence: CDR1 SQVTM, CDR2 ANQGSEA. This CDR3 is CSVGIAGETQYF. In DNA form, the CDR3 reads TGCAGCGTGGGGATAGCGGGAGAGACCCAGTACTTC.

In this sample, this clonotype turned up a few times. This chain connects TRBV27 to TRBJ2-1; 10 bases are a match to TRBD2. The CDR3 spans 15 residues. CDR1 is MNHEY, CDR2 SMNVEV, per germline (reference sequence). V trimming: 8 bases; J trimming: 5 bases; junction bases outside the gene matches: 9. The CDR3 DNA reads TGTGCCAGCCGCCCCGTAGCGGGAGGTAACAATGAGCAGTTCTTC. It encodes CASRPVAGGNNEQFF.

There are many counts of this clonotype. The chain is built from TRBV12-3 or TRBV12-4 and TRBJ2-2; unclear D gene. This CDR3 is 13 amino acids long. The V and J ends lost 7 bases and 1 base respectively, with 7 bases between them. CDR3 region: CASKIRNTGELFF. In nucleotides, the CDR3 is TGTGCCAGCAAAATTAGGAACACCGGGGAGCTGTTTTTT.

The chain uses TRBV9 and TRBJ1-3; D is unresolved. Germline V gives CDR1 SGDLS, CDR2 YYNGEE. The CDR3 runs to 13 residues. The ends were cut back, 3 bases at V and 2 bases at J, with 6 bases in the middle. CDR3 amino acids: CASSAEAGNTIYF. The CDR3 DNA sequence: TGTGCCAGCAGCGCTGAGGCTGGAAACACCATATATTTT.

The chain couples TRBV6-6 to TRBJ1-6, with D perhaps matching TRBD1 (6 bases). Germline loops: CDR1 MNHNY, CDR2 SVGAGI (reference sequence). This CDR3 region has 14 residues. V was trimmed by 2 bases and J by 8 bases, leaving 10 bases between them. The CDR3 here is CASSYQGTHSPLHF. The CDR3 coding sequence is TGTGCCAGCAGTTACCAGGGGACGCATTCACCCCTCCACTTT.

This clonotype was counted only a few times. The gene calls are TRBV7-2 and TRBJ1-1; maybe TRBD1 (6 bases). This CDR3 comprises 13 residues. Germline CDR1 SGHTA, CDR2 FQGNSA. V shed 4 bases and J shed 7 bases, with 13 bases lying between them. CDR3 protein: CASSSQSGVEAFF. In nucleotides, the CDR3 is TGTGCCAGCAGCTCCCAATCAGGGGTTGAAGCTTTCTTT.

The chain links TRBV9 to TRBJ2-5, with D unresolved. Trimming pared 4 bases from V and 5 bases from J, leaving 21 bases between. The CDR3 consists of 16 residues. Germline CDR1 SGDLS, CDR2 YYNGEE. CDR3 in DNA: TGTGCCAGCAGCCCCGGGCTTCCGAACTCTCCTGAGACCCAGTACTTC. This translates into CASSPGLPNSPETQYF.

This clonotype was seen at least ten times. The genes are TRBV4-2 and TRBJ2-1, with 11 bases matching TRBD2. CDR1 LGHNA and CDR2 YNFKEQ come from the germline V gene. The CDR3 sequence is 17 residues long. V gave up 3 bases and J gave up 10 bases; unmatched junction bases: 14. CDR3 in DNA: TGTGCCAGCAGCCAGGGTATACTAGCGGGAGATGACCTGGAGCAGTTCTTC. Its translation is CASSQGILAGDDLEQFF.

This clonotype has more than one count but fewer than ten. The chain carries TRBV28 and TRBJ1-3, with a tentative D call TRBD1 (5 bases). The CDR3 runs 15 residues. Germline V gene sequence: CDR1 MDHEN, CDR2 SYDVKM. V gave up 7 bases and J gave up 4 bases, with 17 bases separating them. The CDR3 sequence is CASTEAGALGNTIYF. In DNA, the CDR3 is TGTGCCAGCACTGAAGCCGGGGCCCTGGGAAACACCATATATTTT. Using reference TRBV28 and TRBJ1-3 for the parts outside the CDR3, the full variable domain is DVKVTQSSRYLVKRTGEKVFLECVQDMDHENMFWYRQDPGLGLRLIYFSYDVKMKEKGDIPEGYSVSREKKERFSLILESASTNQTSMYLCASTEAGALGNTIYFGEGSWLTVV.

This clonotype was counted only a few times. This chain joins TRBV7-3 and TRBJ1-6; no clear D gene. This CDR3 is built from 14 residues. Trimming cost V 5 bases and J 7 bases, with 12 bases left between them. CDR1 SGHTA and CDR2 FQGTGA come from the germline V gene. This CDR3 reads CASSGQMENSPLHF. The CDR3 nucleotides read TGTGCCAGCAGCGGGCAGATGGAGAATTCACCCCTCCACTTT.

The chain combines TRBV2 with TRBJ2-7; D not resolved. CDR1 is SNHLY and CDR2 is FYNNEI in the germline V gene. V dropped 2 bases and J dropped 0 bases, with 8 bases sitting between them. The CDR3 length is 14 residues. The CDR3 nucleotides read TGTGCCAGCAGTGAAAGGTCTTACTCCTACGAGCAGTACTTC. It specifies CASSERSYSYEQYF.